This TCR beta chain was sequenced for a study of early T cells in non-severe SARS-CoV-2 infection. Across the whole study: Sequenced bulk RNA came from whole blood that was unsorted, and chains were unpaired.

This clonotype was found many times. What it binds is not known. Molecules of cDNA were individually given unique molecular identifiers that were attached to them. MiXCR was run by TCRdb on the 5' RACE reads, yielding one entry per CDR3 protein. The table has around 33,000 distinct CDR3 sequences, almost 6% seen once. V lost 1 base, J lost 7 bases, and 14 bases lay in between. Germline V gives CDR1 GTSNPN, CDR2 SVGIG (reference sequence). The CDR3 is made up of 14 amino acids. The study, taken as a whole, reports: Lookups in VDJdb leaned toward anti-spike CD8 responses and missed private and CD4 specificities.

J is TRBJ1-5 and V is TRBV30; D call uncertain. The sequencing sample was made of whole blood. The origin of this receptor is an adult who was a healthcare worker with PCR-confirmed SARS-CoV-2 infection or an uninfected control (not recorded which). CDR3 sequence reads: CAWSAGLRGQPQHF. The CDR3 DNA reads TGTGCCTGGAGTGCGGGCCTTCGTGGCCAGCCCCAGCATTTT. Variable domain in full (rest from reference TRBV30 and TRBJ1-5): SQTIHQWPATLVQPVGSPLSLECTVEGTSNPNLYWYRQAAGRGLQLLFYSVGIGQISSEVPQNLSASRPQDRQFILSSKKLLLSDSGFYLCAWSAGLRGQPQHFGDGTRLSIL.